This TCR beta chain was recorded in a study of blood T cell repertoires in COVID-19. As processed by the authors: Estimation of nucleated cell counts was performed using reference gene primer amplification. Assay used: immunoSEQ multiplex PCR; TCRdb lists only in-frame clones, some missing. V and J calls and clone size are given by that table; D and trimming were obtained from the DNA. The sample contains about 190,000 clones, 65% to 85% of which appear only once. The sample holds a few counts of this clone. The sequenced material came from peripheral blood. The clonotype was recovered from a middle-aged man with active or convalescent COVID-19.

CDR3 sequence reads: CASSEYRGTEAFF. As DNA, the CDR3 is TGTGCCAGCAGTGAATATAGGGGAACTGAAGCTTTCTTT. The genes are TRBV25-1 and TRBJ1-1; D perhaps matches TRBD1 (5 bases). The V gene's germline CDR1 is MGHDK and CDR2 SYGVNS. There are 13 residues in the CDR3. The V end lost 0 bases, the J end lost 5 bases, and 7 bases lay between the germline ends.